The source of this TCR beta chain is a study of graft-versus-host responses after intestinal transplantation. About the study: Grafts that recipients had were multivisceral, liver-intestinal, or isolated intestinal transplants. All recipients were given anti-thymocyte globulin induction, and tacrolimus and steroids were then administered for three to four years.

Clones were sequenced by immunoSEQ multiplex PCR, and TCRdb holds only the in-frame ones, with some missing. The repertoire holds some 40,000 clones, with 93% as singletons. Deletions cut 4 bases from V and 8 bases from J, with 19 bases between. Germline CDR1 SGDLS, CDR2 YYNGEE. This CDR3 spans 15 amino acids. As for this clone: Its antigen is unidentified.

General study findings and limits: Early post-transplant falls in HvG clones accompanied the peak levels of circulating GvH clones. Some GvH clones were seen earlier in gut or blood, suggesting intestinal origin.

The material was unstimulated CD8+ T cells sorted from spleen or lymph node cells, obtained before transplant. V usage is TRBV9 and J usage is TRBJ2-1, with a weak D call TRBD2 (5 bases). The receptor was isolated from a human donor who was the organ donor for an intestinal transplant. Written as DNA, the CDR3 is TGTGCCAGCAGCCTCGCAGGAGGCTCTGGCGATGAGCAGTTCTTC. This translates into CASSLAGGSGDEQFF.